The T cell receptor beta chain described here comes from a study of blood T cells in healthy people across ages. The CDR3 loop spans 15 amino acids. Germline loops: CDR1 DFQATT, CDR2 SNEGSKA (reference sequence). Trimming cost V 4 bases and J 2 bases, with 18 bases left between them. A second PCR of about 6 to 11 cycles used a sample-barcoded 5' primer and a J-beta primer mix. TCRdb reanalysed the 5' RACE reads using MiXCR and keeps one entry per CDR3 protein. This sample yields 540,000 or so distinct CDR3 sequences, of which 24% are seen a single time; roughly 10% belongs to the top ten. Another study also made use of these data, one on T cells of mothers and their children. This second study says: Samples were provided by three healthy Caucasian mothers and their six children. Random nucleotides (2-4) and sample barcodes were added by the M1S primer used in the second PCR.

Input material: blood. This receptor was taken from a boy aged 5-17 years in good health. The J gene is TRBJ2-7, the V gene TRBV20-1; possible D gene TRBD1, 6 bases. CDR3 amino acids: CSANPTGTLPYEQYF. CDR3 nucleotides: TGCAGTGCTAATCCGACAGGCACCCTGCCCTACGAGCAGTACTTC.